This TCR beta chain was sequenced during a study of CD8+ T cells in alopecia areata. Investigators isolated RNA and reverse transcribed it into cDNA to act as the sequencing template. The assay was immunoSEQ multiplex PCR, and TCRdb's table has in-frame clones only and misses some. The sample lists 150,000 to 180,000 clones; 45% to 60% were seen once. V was clipped by 3 bases and J by 2 bases, with 8 bases between them. CDR1 is GTSNPN and CDR2 is SVGIG in the germline V gene (reference sequence). CDR3 length equals 12 residues. The clonotype was recovered from a human donor with alopecia areata. This chain uses TRBV30 with TRBJ2-7; no clear D gene. Specimen: CD8+ T cells sorted from blood, collected at week 0. This CDR3 is CAWSDGTYEQYF. The DNA for the CDR3 is TGTGCCTGGAGCGACGGAACCTACGAGCAGTACTTC.